This T cell receptor beta chain was profiled in a study of human T cells and chemical hapten exposure. For the study at large: Alopecia areata, totalis and universalis patients, mostly female, were included.

Germline-derived CDR1 and CDR2 are SGHAT and FQNNGV. Trimming left V 3 bases short and J 6 bases short, with 12 bases between. The CDR3 runs to 13 residues. The library tagged each cDNA molecule with unique molecular identifiers. Under the authors' procedure: Sample TCR counts, which ranged from roughly 20,000 to 750,000, had a median of approximately 100,000. TCRdb re-called the RACE reads through MiXCR, storing one row per CDR3 protein. TCRdb's processing, not the study's, gives the V and J calls here. This table has under 200,000 distinct CDR3 sequences, around 15% appearing once. Time point described: patch test 1, 2 weeks after DPC sensitization. Treatment in this sample: therapeutic diphenylcyclopropenone sensitization with weekly scalp DPC. Researchers sampled blood before each patch test went on.

This TCR was recovered from a woman aged 25 to 39 with alopecia areata. Some clones in this sample may be carry-over from other donors' samples. Sequenced here: whole blood, sampled in connection with sensitization to the hapten diphenylcyclopropenone (DPC). This chain uses TRBV11-2 with TRBJ2-7; D remains unclear. As DNA, the CDR3 is TGTGCCAGCAGCTTGGGGTTGGAATCCGAGCAGTACTTC. This gives the protein CASSLGLESEQYF.